This T cell receptor (beta chain) was sequenced for a study of post-analysis software for immune sequencing data. Germline V lookup: CDR1 SGHTA, CDR2 FQGNSA. Trimming pared 7 bases from V and 0 bases from J, leaving 11 bases between. The CDR3 is made up of 14 amino acids. Study results and caveats: About five TRBV segments were more frequent in patients than controls; TRBV5-6, TRBV5-1 and TRBV20-1 belonged to this group.

The authors incorporated unique molecular identifiers into the TCR beta cDNA libraries. Each CDR3 protein is one row after TCRdb ran MiXCR on the PCR reads. This table has some 800,000 distinct CDR3 sequences, under 60% appearing once. For this clonotype: Antigen: not known.

This clonotype was obtained from a girl aged 5 to 17 with multiple sclerosis. Sequencing was carried out using blood. The chain couples TRBV7-2 to TRBJ2-3; D is unresolved. In DNA, the CDR3 is TGTGCCAGCAAATTCGAACGGAGCACAGATACGCAGTATTTT. Translating gives CASKFERSTDTQYF.